Following are 23 T cell receptor beta chains from one sample sequenced in a study of T-cell memory formation after mild COVID-19. A single record per CDR3 protein comes from TCRdb applying MiXCR to the 5' RACE reads. The data hold approximately 13,000 distinct CDR3 sequences, with around 15% observed a single time. The sequenced sample was PBMCs or a T cell subset sorted from them (not recorded which). Receptors originate from a man in his late teens or twenties who had mild COVID-19 (a few samples of this study predate the infection). Cell type and time point are not known.

This clonotype was counted many times. The chain links TRBV29-1 to TRBJ1-3; D is ambiguous. The CDR3 spans 14 residues. The germline V gene encodes CDR1 SQVTM and CDR2 ANQGSEA. Trimming stripped 7 bases from V and 3 bases from J, with 16 bases between. The CDR3 loop reads CSGGWGTDGNTIYF. DNA of the CDR3: TGCAGCGGTGGGTGGGGTACCGATGGAAACACCATATATTTT.

In its sample, this clonotype is medium-sized (0.01 to 0.1%). The chain combines TRBV6-2 or TRBV6-3 with TRBJ2-2, with D maybe TRBD1 (5 bases). CDR1 and CDR2 (germline): MNHEY, SVGEGT. V dropped 7 bases and J dropped 4 bases, with 22 bases sitting between them. The length of the CDR3 is 17 residues. The DNA of the CDR3 is TGTGCCAGCATCAAAAGCCGCCGGGTGGGGCGCACCGGGGAGCTGTTTTTT. The encoded protein is CASIKSRRVGRTGELFF.

This clonotype was observed a handful of times. The chain recombines TRBV7-8 with TRBJ1-5, with TRBD1 matching 8 bases. CDR3 size: 15 residues. Trimming removed 2 bases from V and 4 bases from J; junction bases left unmatched: 4. Looked up from germline, CDR1 is SGHVS and CDR2 is FQNEAQ. CDR3 nucleotides: TGTGCCAGCAGCTTATTGACAGGGGAGAATCAGCCCCAGCATTTT. Translating gives CASSLLTGENQPQHF. Together with reference TRBV7-8 and TRBJ1-5, the CDR3 gives the full variable domain: GAGVSQSPRYKVAKRGQDVALRCDPISGHVSLFWYQQALGQGPEFLTYFQNEAQLDKSGLPSDRFFAERPEGSVSTLKIQRTQQEDSAVYLCASSLLTGENQPQHFGDGTRLSIL.

V is TRBV27 and J is TRBJ1-2; D remains ambiguous. The V gene's germline CDR1 is MNHEY and CDR2 SMNVEV (reference sequence). The CDR3 covers 16 residues. The V end lost 2 bases, the J end lost 3 bases, and 16 bases lay between the germline ends. The CDR3 DNA is TGTGCCAGCAGTTTAAACCGACCCATTTCCGACTATGGCTACACCTTC. This translates into CASSLNRPISDYGYTF.

This clonotype has only a few counts. The chain links TRBV5-5 to TRBJ2-2, with D maybe TRBD2 (5 bases). This CDR3 has 16 residues. With 4 bases removed from V and 2 bases from J, the gap between germline ends came to 15 bases. Germline CDR1 and CDR2: SGHKS and YYEKEE (reference sequence). The CDR3 loop reads CASSRWSGDNTGELFF. The CDR3 DNA reads as TGTGCCAGCAGCCGCTGGAGCGGAGATAACACCGGGGAGCTGTTTTTT.

This clonotype was counted ten times or more. The chain joins TRBV20-1 to TRBJ2-1; D may be TRBD1 (6 bases). The CDR3 runs to 17 residues. Trimming took 4 bases from V and 8 from J, leaving 27 bases between them. Germline V lookup: CDR1 DFQATT, CDR2 SNEGSKA (reference sequence). The CDR3 DNA sequence: TGCAGTGCTACGTCCCCGACAGGCCGTCTTCCAGGGGATGAGCAGTTCTTC. Its protein is CSATSPTGRLPGDEQFF.

This clonotype was picked up many times. The V gene is TRBV20-1, the J gene TRBJ2-2; TRBD1 is a possible D gene (5 bases). Germline-derived CDR1 and CDR2 are DFQATT and SNEGSKA (reference sequence). The CDR3 contains 16 residues. V lost 0 bases to trimming and J lost 4 bases, with 15 bases between them. The CDR3 DNA sequence: TGCAGTGCTAGAGATTGGCAGGGCCCGATCACCGGGGAGCTGTTTTTT. Amino acids: CSARDWQGPITGELFF.

This clonotype ranks as medium-sized (0.01 to 0.1%). J is TRBJ2-5 and V is TRBV5-6, with 7 nucleotides matching TRBD1. The J segment lost 5 bases and the V segment lost 0 bases, leaving 4 bases of the junction unmatched. The CDR3 has 14 amino acids. From germline, CDR1 is SGHDT and CDR2 YYEEEE. CDR3 bases: TGTGCCAGCAGCTTGGGCAGGGGGTATGAGACCCAGTACTTC. Protein sequence: CASSLGRGYETQYF.

As to this clonotype: Being one base from a much bigger clone, this may be a read error. The chain couples TRBV27 to TRBJ2-3, with 7 bases lining up with TRBD2. Unmatched junction bases numbered 6, after V lost 5 bases and J lost 7 bases. The CDR3 covers 13 residues. CDR1 MNHEY and CDR2 SMNVEV come from the germline V gene (reference sequence). The chain's CDR3 is CASSLTSAYTQYF. The CDR3 coding sequence is TGTGCCAGCAGTCTCACTAGCGCATATACGCAGTATTTT.

This chain uses TRBV7-9 with TRBJ2-4; D is perhaps TRBD1 (6 bases). With 4 bases removed from V and 7 bases from J, the gap between germline ends came to 14 bases. The CDR3 has 14 residues. CDR1 is SEHNR and CDR2 is FQNEAQ in the germline V gene (reference sequence). The CDR3 DNA is TGTGCCAGCAGCTCCACCGGGACATGGAACATTCAGTACTTC. This gives the protein CASSSTGTWNIQYF.

The gene calls are TRBV12-3 or TRBV12-4 and TRBJ1-2, with TRBD1 matching 8 bases. V lost 7 bases, J lost 8 bases, and 9 bases stayed unmatched. The CDR3 is 13 amino acids. The CDR3 sequence is CASTLDRVLGYTF. The CDR3 DNA is TGTGCCAGCACCCTGGACAGGGTATTAGGCTACACCTTC.

This clonotype was observed at least ten times. This chain connects TRBV5-1 to TRBJ2-7, with D perhaps TRBD1 (6 bases). The length of the CDR3 is 16 residues. Germline assignment: CDR1 SGHRS and CDR2 YFSETQ. Trimming removed 2 bases at V and 4 bases at J, with 19 bases between. CDR3 bases: TGCGCCAGCAGCTTTGGGTTGGGGGACAACCGGTACGAGCAGTACTTC. This gives the protein CASSFGLGDNRYEQYF.

At least ten counts were recorded for this clonotype. V gene TRBV14 combines with J gene TRBJ2-2; D perhaps matches TRBD2 (5 bases). This CDR3 region has 16 residues. The germline V gene has CDR1 SGHDN and CDR2 FVKESK. Trimming stripped 1 base from V and 1 base from J, with 10 bases between. The CDR3 here is CASSQGRGWNTGELFF. CDR3 coding DNA: TGTGCCAGCAGCCAAGGGCGAGGGTGGAACACCGGGGAGCTGTTTTTT.

This clonotype was detected a few times. The rearrangement links TRBV6-6 to TRBJ1-6, with D uncertain. CDR3 size: 16 residues. Trimming pared 8 bases from V and 0 bases from J, leaving 14 bases between. The germline CDR1 and CDR2 sequences are MNHNY and SVGAGI (reference sequence). For the CDR3, the DNA is TGTGCCAGCGAGTTGGCGGGGAGCTCCTATAATTCACCCCTCCACTTT. It codes for CASELAGSSYNSPLHF.

This clonotype turned up a few times. The chain uses TRBV5-6 and TRBJ1-5; no firm D call. V lost 4 bases, J lost 7 bases, and 24 bases lay in between. CDR1 and CDR2 (germline): SGHDT, YYEEEE. CDR3 length equals 17 residues. In DNA, the CDR3 is TGTGCCAGCAGCCCCTGGCATAGTGGCAGGCCGGGGCAGCCCCAGCATTTT. Encoded protein: CASSPWHSGRPGQPQHF.

This clonotype was detected many times. The V and J genes are TRBV6-2 or TRBV6-3 and TRBJ2-7; TRBD1 might be the D (6 bases). CDR1 is MNHEY and CDR2 is SVGEGT in the germline V gene. The germline V and J ends were trimmed by 5 bases and 2 bases, with 16 bases remaining between them. This CDR3 region has 15 residues. CDR3 protein: CASSRPGTFAYEQYV. CDR3 coding DNA: TGTGCCAGCAGTCGCCCAGGGACATTCGCCTACGAGCAGTACGTC.

This clonotype was observed many times. The V call is TRBV7-2, the J call TRBJ2-3; D not resolved. From germline, CDR1 is SGHTA and CDR2 FQGNSA. The length of the CDR3 is 14 residues. Trimming cost V 5 bases and J 4 bases, with 13 bases left between them. DNA of the CDR3: TGTGCCAGCAGCCCCCGTCCCGGCGCAGATACGCAGTATTTT. It yields the protein CASSPRPGADTQYF.

This clonotype showed up many times. The chain is built from TRBV28 and TRBJ1-1, with TRBD1 as a possible D gene (5 bases). Germline V CDR1 and CDR2: MDHEN, SYDVKM. The CDR3 covers 18 residues. The V end lost 0 bases, the J end lost 1 base, and 18 bases lay between the germline ends. The CDR3 nucleotides are TGTGCCAGCAGTTTATGGGCCCTAGGGACCGCGAAGAACACTGAAGCTTTCTTT. This gives the protein CASSLWALGTAKNTEAFF.

This chain links TRBV27 with TRBJ2-7; perhaps TRBD2 as D (6 bases). Per the germline V gene, CDR1 is MNHEY and CDR2 is SMNVEV (reference sequence). Between the trimmed V and J ends, which lost 6 bases and 5 bases, there was a span of 17 bases. The CDR3 has 14 amino acids. The CDR3 reads CASSTAGTADEQYF. The DNA for the CDR3 is TGTGCCAGCAGCACAGCCGGGACTGCCGACGAGCAGTACTTC.

This clonotype came up many times. The gene calls are TRBV4-3 and TRBJ1-1, with D tentatively TRBD1 (6 bases). Germline assignment: CDR1 LGHNA and CDR2 YSLEER. The germline V and J ends were trimmed by 0 bases and 6 bases, with 23 bases remaining between them. The CDR3 is 18 amino acids. This CDR3 reads CASSQEVQTTGRYSEAFF. DNA for the CDR3: TGCGCCAGCAGCCAAGAAGTCCAAACTACAGGGAGATACTCTGAAGCTTTCTTT.

This clonotype was counted at least ten times. This chain joins TRBV7-2 and TRBJ2-4; TRBD2 matches 7 bases. This CDR3 contains 15 residues. V lost 0 bases to trimming and J lost 4 bases; unmatched junction nucleotides: 3. The germline gives CDR1 SGHTA, CDR2 FQGNSA. The CDR3 DNA follows: TGTGCCAGCAGCTTAGCCGGGACTAAAAAAAACATTCAGTACTTC. Translating gives CASSLAGTKKNIQYF.

There are many counts of this clonotype. This chain connects TRBV4-1 to TRBJ2-3; D is undetermined. V was pared by 4 bases and J by 6 bases, with 11 bases between. Germline CDR1 and CDR2: MGHRA and YSYEKL. The CDR3 is made up of 13 amino acids. The CDR3 nucleotides read TGCGCCAGCAGCCGCTTCCCCGGGGATACGCAGTATTTT. This translates into CASSRFPGDTQYF.

The chain joins TRBV11-2 to TRBJ2-5; 9 bases align to TRBD2. V shed 1 base, J shed 1 base, and the junction held 4 bases outside the gene matches. CDR1 and CDR2 from the germline V gene are SGHAT and FQNNGV. The CDR3 loop spans 16 amino acids. The CDR3 DNA follows: TGTGCCAGCAGCTTAGTTCCTAGCGGGGCCCAAGAGACCCAGTACTTC. Residues: CASSLVPSGAQETQYF.